This T cell receptor (beta chain) comes out of a study of Tregs in tolerant kidney transplant recipients. Findings and limits, study-wide: Few patients were studied, so findings need validation in larger groups. Activated donor B cell expansion appeared to reveal the most relevant donor-specific TCRbeta repertoire.

The CDR3 is made up of 16 amino acids. CDR1 is GTSNPN, CDR2 SVGIG, per germline (reference sequence). Trimming left V 0 bases short and J 0 bases short, with 12 bases between. As for this clone: The target antigen is unknown.

TCRdb's copy holds only in-frame clones and misses some; the assay was immunoSEQ multiplex PCR. The table shows 100,000 to 150,000 clones, with approximately 90% occurring only once. This clonotype was sampled from a human donor in good health. Sequenced sample: CD4+ T cells from blood. The genes are TRBV30 and TRBJ1-3; D is perhaps TRBD1 (5 bases). CDR3: CAWSVLGGFSGNTIYF. As DNA, the CDR3 is TGTGCCTGGAGTGTACTTGGGGGGTTCTCTGGAAACACCATATATTTT.